The entry below gives a single TCR beta chain sequence along with its context. The CDR3 does not close with the conserved phenylalanine or tryptophan, likely indicating a read error. It is unclear where the CDR3 begins or ends on the DNA, so no DNA is shown, and the CDR3 is as TCRdb lists it. The data are from a study of CD4 and CD8 cells across lung adenocarcinoma regions. The CDR3 extends over 15 residues, inclusive of both ends. The germline V gene has CDR1 MNHNS and CDR2 SASEGT. In TCRdb, the PCR reads were re-called with MiXCR into one record per CDR3 protein. The data contain about 16,000 distinct CDR3 sequences, around 50% of them singletons. Samples came from patients with localized non-small cell lung adenocarcinoma.

V gene TRBV6-1 combines with J gene TRBJ2-1; TRBD1, the table's D call, lacks a check against the DNA. The sequenced material came from CD8+ T cells from the center of a lung tumor. This TCR was sampled from a female donor with lung adenocarcinoma. The CD4 and CD8 labels of this study may be unreliable. The CDR3 is CASNRAREETQYFGA.